The rows below give T cell receptor beta chains drawn from one sample of a study of blood T cell repertoires in COVID-19. Libraries were prepared by immunoSEQ multiplex PCR; TCRdb keeps only in-frame clonotypes and omits some of them. The top ten hold approximately 2.9% of the sample, which has approximately 270,000 clones, around 93% seen once. The sample consisted of PBMCs or T cells enriched from blood (not recorded which). These receptors were taken from a man aged 40-50 years who had been exposed to COVID-19. CDR3s include the opening cysteine and the closing phenylalanine or tryptophan. Each record gives: clone size, D gene, J gene, V gene, CDR3 protein, CDR3 DNA. The D gene is left open where the match is weak. Size tells how often a clone was seen (once, few, many) or the class of an expanded clone, and some rows leave it out.

clone size: .
D gene: .
J gene: TRBJ2-7
V gene: TRBV5-1
CDR3 protein: CASSLAADGTYEQYF
CDR3 DNA: TGCGCCAGCAGCTTGGCCGCAGACGGGACCTACGAGCAGTACTTC

clone size: once
D gene: .
J gene: TRBJ2-1
V gene: TRBV30
CDR3 protein: CAWRAGANNNEQFF
CDR3 DNA: TGTGCCTGGAGGGCAGGGGCGAATAACAATGAGCAGTTCTTC

clone size: .
D gene: TRBD1
J gene: TRBJ2-7
V gene: TRBV28
CDR3 protein: CASSSTGSNYEQYF
CDR3 DNA: TGTGCCAGCAGTTCGACAGGGAGCAACTACGAGCAGTACTTC

clone size: .
D gene: .
J gene: TRBJ2-7
V gene: TRBV5-1
CDR3 protein: CASSLGQTFYEQYF
CDR3 DNA: TGCGCCAGCAGCTTGGGACAGACTTTCTACGAGCAGTACTTC

clone size: .
D gene: .
J gene: TRBJ2-5
V gene: TRBV9
CDR3 protein: CASSNRQGLGETQYF
CDR3 DNA: TGTGCCAGCAGCAACCGACAGGGACTTGGGGAGACCCAGTACTTC

clone size: .
D gene: .
J gene: TRBJ2-7
V gene: TRBV19
CDR3 protein: CASSIRDGGYEQYF
CDR3 DNA: TGTGCCAGTAGTATCCGAGACGGGGGCTACGAGCAGTACTTC

clone size: .
D gene: .
J gene: TRBJ2-5
V gene: TRBV5-4
CDR3 protein: CASSPSGGPVRETQYF
CDR3 DNA: TGTGCCAGCAGCCCTTCCGGGGGACCGGTTCGAGAGACCCAGTACTTC

clone size: few
D gene: TRBD2
J gene: TRBJ2-1
V gene: TRBV6-2/TRBV6-3
CDR3 protein: CASSKLLAGGDNEQFF
CDR3 DNA: TGTGCCAGCAGTAAACTCCTAGCGGGAGGGGACAATGAGCAGTTCTTC

clone size: .
D gene: .
J gene: TRBJ2-7
V gene: TRBV6-1
CDR3 protein: CASSEGRDYEQYF
CDR3 DNA: TGTGCCAGCAGTGAAGGACGGGACTACGAGCAGTACTTC

clone size: .
D gene: TRBD1
J gene: TRBJ1-5
V gene: TRBV28
CDR3 protein: CASRDRVINQPQHF
CDR3 DNA: TGTGCCAGCAGAGACAGGGTCATTAATCAGCCCCAGCATTTT

clone size: once
D gene: .
J gene: TRBJ2-1
V gene: TRBV4-1
CDR3 protein: CASSPNLARSSYNEQFF
CDR3 DNA: TGCGCCAGCAGCCCGAACCTAGCAAGGAGCTCCTACAATGAGCAGTTCTTC

clone size: .
D gene: .
J gene: TRBJ2-7
V gene: TRBV12-5
CDR3 protein: CASGIPGHLYEQYF
CDR3 DNA: TGTGCTAGTGGAATACCGGGACACCTCTACGAGCAGTACTTC

clone size: .
D gene: .
J gene: TRBJ1-5
V gene: TRBV19
CDR3 protein: CASSNRGRGDSNQPQHF
CDR3 DNA: TGTGCCAGTAGTAACCGGGGCAGGGGCGATAGCAATCAGCCCCAGCATTTT

clone size: .
D gene: TRBD1
J gene: TRBJ1-5
V gene: TRBV19
CDR3 protein: CASSIRDSVHQPQHF
CDR3 DNA: TGTGCCAGTAGTATACGGGACAGCGTCCATCAGCCCCAGCATTTT

clone size: .
D gene: .
J gene: TRBJ2-2
V gene: TRBV24-1
CDR3 protein: CATSPSLAPAGELFF
CDR3 DNA: TGTGCCACCAGCCCCAGTTTGGCCCCCGCCGGGGAGCTGTTTTTT

clone size: .
D gene: .
J gene: TRBJ2-7
V gene: TRBV2
CDR3 protein: CASSTGQNYEQYF
CDR3 DNA: TGTGCCAGCAGCACCGGACAGAACTACGAGCAGTACTTC

clone size: .
D gene: TRBD1
J gene: TRBJ1-1
V gene: TRBV7-9
CDR3 protein: CASSLIGDRGYTEAFF
CDR3 DNA: TGTGCCAGCAGCTTAATCGGGGACAGGGGATACACTGAAGCTTTCTTT

clone size: .
D gene: .
J gene: TRBJ1-1
V gene: TRBV19
CDR3 protein: CASSIDRGVNTEAFF
CDR3 DNA: TGTGCCAGTAGTATAGATCGAGGAGTGAACACTGAAGCTTTCTTT

clone size: .
D gene: .
J gene: TRBJ2-4
V gene: TRBV27
CDR3 protein: CASRAGFEIQNIQYF
CDR3 DNA: TGTGCCAGCCGCGCGGGTTTCGAGATCCAAAACATTCAGTACTTC

clone size: .
D gene: .
J gene: TRBJ1-2
V gene: TRBV6-5
CDR3 protein: CASSYMQFVGYTF
CDR3 DNA: TGTGCCAGCAGTTACATGCAGTTCGTCGGCTACACCTTC

clone size: .
D gene: .
J gene: TRBJ2-1
V gene: TRBV6-2/TRBV6-3
CDR3 protein: CASSYSENTQFF
CDR3 DNA: TGTGCCAGCAGTTACTCGGAGAACACGCAGTTCTTC

clone size: .
D gene: .
J gene: TRBJ2-2
V gene: TRBV30
CDR3 protein: CAWSVGRENTGELFF
CDR3 DNA: TGTGCCTGGAGTGTCGGGCGGGAGAACACCGGGGAGCTGTTTTTT

clone size: .
D gene: .
J gene: TRBJ2-3
V gene: TRBV4-1
CDR3 protein: CASSHPQDTQYF
CDR3 DNA: TGCGCCAGCAGCCACCCTCAGGATACGCAGTATTTT

clone size: .
D gene: TRBD1
J gene: TRBJ1-5
V gene: TRBV5-4
CDR3 protein: CASSLGRTGGNQPQHF
CDR3 DNA: TGTGCCAGCAGCTTGGGAAGGACAGGGGGGAATCAGCCCCAGCATTTT

clone size: .
D gene: TRBD1
J gene: TRBJ2-1
V gene: TRBV15
CDR3 protein: CATSRDPRTGSGEQFF
CDR3 DNA: TGTGCCACCAGCAGAGATCCGAGGACAGGGAGTGGGGAGCAGTTCTTC

clone size: .
D gene: .
J gene: TRBJ1-1
V gene: TRBV5-1
CDR3 protein: CASSFDLNTEAFF
CDR3 DNA: TGCGCCAGCAGCTTTGACTTGAACACTGAAGCTTTCTTT

clone size: .
D gene: .
J gene: TRBJ1-1
V gene: TRBV4-3
CDR3 protein: CASSQGGFAEAFF
CDR3 DNA: TGCGCCAGCAGCCAAGGAGGGTTCGCTGAAGCTTTCTTT

clone size: .
D gene: .
J gene: TRBJ1-3
V gene: TRBV11-3
CDR3 protein: CASSSTGQFGNTIYF
CDR3 DNA: TGTGCCAGCAGCTCTACCGGACAGTTTGGAAACACCATATATTTT

clone size: .
D gene: .
J gene: TRBJ1-2
V gene: TRBV7-9
CDR3 protein: CASSQGLPRNYGYTF
CDR3 DNA: TGTGCCAGCAGCCAAGGACTCCCGAGAAACTATGGCTACACCTTC

clone size: .
D gene: .
J gene: TRBJ1-1
V gene: TRBV5-6
CDR3 protein: CASSLSPSTEAFF
CDR3 DNA: TGTGCCAGCAGCTTGAGCCCTTCCACTGAAGCTTTCTTT

clone size: .
D gene: TRBD2
J gene: TRBJ2-1
V gene: TRBV3-1/TRBV3-2
CDR3 protein: CASSQDHSGREFF
CDR3 DNA: TGTGCCAGCAGCCAAGATCATAGCGGGAGGGAGTTCTTC